The text below deals with one T cell receptor (beta chain). This CDR3 is built from 14 residues. V shed 6 bases and J 4 bases; nucleotides not matched to a gene: 5. Germline loops: CDR1 MRHNA, CDR2 SNTAGT. Methods used by the authors: Nucleated cell counts were estimated from reference gene primer amplification. Some clones are missing from TCRdb's copy, which holds only in-frame ones; the method was immunoSEQ multiplex PCR. V, J and clone size are taken as reported in that table, and D and trimming were inferred from the DNA itself. The repertoire holds about 220,000 clones, with roughly 80% as singletons. The data derive from a study of blood T cell repertoires in COVID-19. In the study overall: Researchers got acute and convalescent COVID-19 samples from the United States, Italy and Spain. Sources were T cells, B-cell-depleted T cells, or PBMCs; the material itself was cDNA or gDNA.

The sequence was collected from a woman between 65 and 79 years old with acute or convalescent COVID-19. What was sequenced was peripheral blood. The chain is built from TRBV6-4 and TRBJ1-1; 10 bases are a match to TRBD1. The CDR3, as DNA: TGTGCCAGCAGCCTGACAGGGGGCGTCACTGAAGCTTTCTTT. Translating gives CASSLTGGVTEAFF.